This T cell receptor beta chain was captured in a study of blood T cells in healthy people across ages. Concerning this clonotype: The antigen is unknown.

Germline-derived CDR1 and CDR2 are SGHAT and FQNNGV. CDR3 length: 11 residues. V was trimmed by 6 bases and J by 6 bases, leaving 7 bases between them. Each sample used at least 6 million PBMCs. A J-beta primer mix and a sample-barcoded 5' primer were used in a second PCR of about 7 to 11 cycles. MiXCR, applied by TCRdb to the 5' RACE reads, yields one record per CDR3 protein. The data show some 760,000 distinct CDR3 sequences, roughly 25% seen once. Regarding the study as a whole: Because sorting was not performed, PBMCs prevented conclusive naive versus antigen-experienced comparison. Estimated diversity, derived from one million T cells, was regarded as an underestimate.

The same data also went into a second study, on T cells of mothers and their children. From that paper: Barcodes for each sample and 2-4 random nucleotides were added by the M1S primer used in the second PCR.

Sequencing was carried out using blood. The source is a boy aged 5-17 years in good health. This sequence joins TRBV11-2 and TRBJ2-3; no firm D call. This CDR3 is CASSIIDTQYF. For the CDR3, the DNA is TGTGCCAGCAGTATAATTGATACGCAGTATTTT.